This note documents a single T cell receptor (beta chain) sequence. No antigen is known for it. Base qualities are not recorded, but no much larger clone differs from it by a single base. The sample's time point label is to be understood as: tumor resected at nephrectomy. This specimen's treatment or condition label, interpreted: treatment-naive control, cytoreductive nephrectomy. The control tumors were taken from treatment-naive renal cell carcinoma patients who had cytoreductive nephrectomy with no earlier radiation. Every patient's renal cell carcinoma showed clear cell pathology. Control tumors used for TCR sequencing were obtained from a few females and over 10 males (median age roughly 57 years, range roughly 40 to 82) and were resected from about 2011 to 2014. Tumor processing involved mechanical dissociation, digestion with collagenase/hyaluronidase at 37 degrees C, handling in gentleMACS C tubes, and storage in liquid nitrogen. The QIAamp DNA Blood Mini Kit (Qiagen) was used to prepare genomic DNA for TCR sequencing. The analyses included only samples that passed all quality control checks.

The cysteine opens and the phenylalanine closes a CDR3 of 12 amino acids. This entry keeps only the CDR3 DNA: 36 bases, framed from base 1. The junction shows trimming of 4 bases on V and 6 bases on J, plus 9 bases between the germline ends. CDR1 and CDR2, per the germline V gene (reference sequence), are SEHNR and FQNEAQ. This specimen comes from a study of radiation and T cells in renal cell carcinoma (dated by TCRdb to 2020 to 2022). Background for the entire study: In total, 53 samples underwent TCR beta sequencing: 25 or so tumors plus 27 peripheral blood samples. Across all 50 or so samples, several million unique CDR3 nucleotide sequences, encoding 2,658,974 unique CDR3 amino acid sequences, were identified.

General conclusions and limits of the study: A greater number of dominant CDR3 motifs was detected in irradiated tumors than in control tumors, and a larger share of the repertoire was occupied by these motifs in irradiated tumors than in control tumors. Intratumoral heterogeneity went uncaptured because the only tumor material available was small regions of roughly 1 g. With a single-armed trial design, the study had no way to address how radiation dose or scheduling affects the TCR repertoire. Compared with controls, irradiated tumors had higher TCR clonality, as the top 100 clonotypes made up an average of about 50% of the repertoire, versus about 40% in nephrectomy-only tumors.

TCR beta libraries were generated from genomic DNA with the immunoSEQ kit, following the manufacturer's recommendations. For library preparation, a first multiplex PCR was performed with proprietary primers, followed by a second PCR in which unique barcodes were added, and bead cleanups were performed after each round. Each sample batch included a kit-provided positive control reaction and a negative control reaction. The final libraries were assessed on an Agilent 4200 TapeStation D1000 ScreenTape, pooled by volume, and quantified by qPCR. An Illumina NextSeq500 fitted with a MidOutput 150-cycle cartridge performed the sequencing, running 156 Read1 cycles and 15 Index1 cycles with the kit's custom primers. The pooled library was loaded at around 1 pM with roughly 20% PhiX control spiked in. From the authors' description of their analysis: The vendor-processed data were analyzed in R, and a clonotype was defined as all T cells that share the same CDR3 nucleotide sequence. For clone abundance analyses, frequencies were normalized to the 10,000 most abundant clones in each sample. Public T cell clones, which averaged fewer than five per sample, were excluded before analysis. The dominant motif analysis was done with ImmunoMap using the PAM10 matrix, a gap penalty of 30, and a homology threshold of 0.3, and motifs with a cumulative frequency of at least 0.01 were considered dominant. The clones in this table, taken by TCRdb from immuneACCESS, are in-frame only. Not every clone is retained; where verified, under half of the shortfall comes from an unresolved V gene, and the cause of the rest is unknown. V, J and clone size are taken as reported in that table, and D and trimming were inferred from the DNA itself. Counted in this sample were around 22,000 clones; 58% of them appeared once. Approximately 23% of the sample rests with the top ten.

The sample consisted of tumor tissue, taken from a patient whose treatment was nephrectomy without radiotherapy. The source of this sequence is a man aged 35 to 55 with renal cell carcinoma. The chain employs TRBV7-9 and TRBJ1-1, with the D segment identity uncertain. The CDR3 loop reads CASSYGRSEAFF. The nucleotide sequence reads as follows: TGTGCCAGCAGCTATGGACGATCTGAAGCTTTCTTT.